This TCR beta chain was identified during a study of T cells in women clearing cervical HPV infection. Study context: Donors had HPV16-related CIN3 or worse; 2 had invasive cancer. Findings and limits, study-wide: Repertoire richness, not evenness, was significantly elevated in CIN3+ cases versus controls.

Notes on this clone: What it binds is not known. The read is 3 residues too short to cover the CDR3 end, so that end is filled in from the germline J gene.

The repertoire was sequenced with immunoSEQ multiplex PCR; TCRdb's copy has only in-frame clones and lacks some. Recorded here are under 25,000 clones; the top ten clones represent roughly 3%. Dot-blot hybridization genotyped cervical HPV amplified with MY09/MY11 PCR. The CDR3 totals 13 residues. The germline V and J ends were trimmed by 7 bases and 4 bases, with 15 bases remaining between them. From germline, CDR1 is SQVTM and CDR2 ANQGSEA. This chain links TRBV29-1 with TRBJ2-3, with D perhaps matching TRBD2 (5 bases). The receptor was derived from a woman between 18 and 70 years old with a cervical HPV16 infection that either progressed to CIN3+ or cleared (not recorded which). Input material: blood buffy coat. The CDR3 is CSAGLAGPDTQYF. CDR3 DNA (partial): TGCAGCGCCGGACTGGCGGGCCCAGATACG.